The rows below give T cell receptor beta chains drawn from one sample of a study of vaccination and CD4 T cells after COVID-19. What these receptors recognize is not known. TCRdb analysed the PCR reads with MiXCR anew, one entry per CDR3 protein. Of under 20,000 distinct CDR3 sequences listed, about 39% are singletons. This material consisted of CD4+ T cells from blood, cultured in vitro, taken after SARS-CoV-2 vaccination. The receptors here all came from a human donor who had recovered from COVID-19. Both conserved end residues are part of each CDR3. A D gene is named only where the DNA matches it firmly. The size entry is marked missing in some rows and otherwise reads once, few, many or a size class.

NA TRBJ1-2 NA TRBV25-1 TGTGCCAGCAGTGCCTCGATCGGCTACACCTTC CASSASIGYTF
NA TRBJ2-3 NA TRBV20-1 TGCAGTGCTAGGGGTAGTACATCTTTTCGGACAGATACGCAGTATTTT CSARGSTSFRTDTQYF
NA TRBJ1-1 NA TRBV11-3 TGTGCCAGCAGCTTAGACAGGACGGAAGCTTTCTTT CASSLDRTEAFF
NA TRBJ2-6 few TRBV7-3 TGTGCCAGCAGCTTAGGGGGCAGACGCTCTGGGGCCAACGTCCTGACTTTC CASSLGGRRSGANVLTF
TRBD2 TRBJ2-7 NA TRBV2 TGTGCCAGCAGTGAAGGACTAGCGGGAGTCCCCCAGTACTTC CASSEGLAGVPQYF
NA TRBJ2-1 NA TRBV10-2 TGCGCCAGCAGGGGGGGAAAAGGATCCTACAATGAGCAGTTCTTC CASRGGKGSYNEQFF
TRBD2 TRBJ2-3 NA TRBV7-2 TGTGCCAGCAGCATTAGCGGGAGGGAGACAGATACGCAGTATTTT CASSISGRETDTQYF
NA TRBJ1-1 few TRBV19 TGTGCCAGTAGTCGGACGATAACAAGCACTGAAGCTTTCTTT CASSRTITSTEAFF
NA TRBJ1-1 NA TRBV5-6 TGTGCCAGCAGCTTGGGGACTGAAGCTTTCTTT CASSLGTEAFF
NA TRBJ2-2 NA TRBV20-1 TGCAGTGCCCCGGAGCCGATCGGCACCGGGGAGCTGTTTTTT CSAPEPIGTGELFF
NA TRBJ1-5 few TRBV15 TGTGCCACCAGCAGAGATGGTAGTAGGGGGCAGCCCCAGCATTTT CATSRDGSRGQPQHF
NA TRBJ2-2 few TRBV7-2 TGTGCCAGCAGCAGCTGGGGTGACACCGGGGAGCTGTTTTTT CASSSWGDTGELFF
NA TRBJ2-7 NA TRBV15 TGTGCCACCAGCAGGGAGGGTCTCGGTGTCTACGAGCAGTACTTC CATSREGLGVYEQYF